Described below is a single TCR beta chain sequence and its context. This table comes from immunoSEQ multiplex PCR, and its TCRdb copy is limited to in-frame clones, with some not included. The profile covers around 8,800 clones, with roughly nine tenths appearing a single time and about a tenth taken by the ten largest. This sample is part of a study of blood T cell repertoires in COVID-19. V lost 6 bases and J 0 bases, leaving 12 bases between the germline ends. This CDR3 spans 15 amino acids. CDR1 and CDR2 (germline): KGHSH, LQKENI. The sequencing input was peripheral blood. This clonotype was sampled from a man between 60 and 70 years old with acute or convalescent COVID-19. The chain carries TRBV18 and TRBJ2-1; possible D gene TRBD2, 5 bases. The CDR3 DNA sequence: TGTGCCAGCTCCCTTACGGAGGTCTCCTACAATGAGCAGTTCTTC. Protein product: CASSLTEVSYNEQFF.